This T cell receptor beta chain appears in the sequencing data of a study of T cell responses to AZD1222 COVID-19 vaccine. Study-level results: Dominant CD4 TCR responses targeted spike regions 160-218 and 743-854. Reportedly, close to half of spike-specific TCRs are directed against unmutated variant regions.

The germline gives CDR1 SQVTM, CDR2 ANQGSEA. V shed 6 bases and J shed 0 bases, with 14 bases lying between them. The length of the CDR3 is 14 residues. Analyses pooled second doses at about 4 or about 12 weeks. The table came from immunoSEQ multiplex PCR; TCRdb's copy has only in-frame clones and leaves some out. The sample carries around 150,000 clones, more than 85% recorded once. In the case of this clone: No antigen is known for it.

Sample: peripheral blood, taken 28 days after the second AZD1222 dose. V is TRBV29-1 and J is TRBJ1-2; no firm D call. The receptor was isolated from an adult who received the AZD1222 COVID-19 vaccine. For the CDR3, the DNA is TGCAGCGTCCTGGCAGGAGTGGCTAACTATGGCTACACCTTC. Protein: CSVLAGVANYGYTF.